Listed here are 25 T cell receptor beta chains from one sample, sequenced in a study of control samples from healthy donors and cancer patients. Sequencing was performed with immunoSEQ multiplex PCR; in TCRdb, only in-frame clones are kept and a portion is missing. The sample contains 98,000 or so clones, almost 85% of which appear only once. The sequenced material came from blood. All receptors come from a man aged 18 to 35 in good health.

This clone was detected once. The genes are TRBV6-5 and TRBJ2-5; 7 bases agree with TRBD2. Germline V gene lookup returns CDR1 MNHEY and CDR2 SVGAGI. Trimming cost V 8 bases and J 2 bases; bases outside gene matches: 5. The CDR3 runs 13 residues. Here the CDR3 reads CASLSGVQETQYF. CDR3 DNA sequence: TGTGCCAGCCTAAGCGGGGTTCAAGAGACCCAGTACTTC.

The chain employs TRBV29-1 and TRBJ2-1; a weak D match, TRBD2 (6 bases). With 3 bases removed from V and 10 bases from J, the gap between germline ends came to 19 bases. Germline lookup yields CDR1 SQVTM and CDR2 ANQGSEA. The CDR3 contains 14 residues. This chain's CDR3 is CSVDPRLGSQEQFF. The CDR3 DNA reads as TGCAGCGTTGATCCCCGGCTCGGGAGCCAAGAGCAGTTCTTC.

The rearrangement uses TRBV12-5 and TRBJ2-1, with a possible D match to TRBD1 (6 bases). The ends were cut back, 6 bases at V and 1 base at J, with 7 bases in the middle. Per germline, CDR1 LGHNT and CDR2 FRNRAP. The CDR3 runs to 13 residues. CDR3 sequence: CASGTGSYNEQFF. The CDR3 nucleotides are TGTGCTAGTGGAACAGGGTCCTACAATGAGCAGTTCTTC.

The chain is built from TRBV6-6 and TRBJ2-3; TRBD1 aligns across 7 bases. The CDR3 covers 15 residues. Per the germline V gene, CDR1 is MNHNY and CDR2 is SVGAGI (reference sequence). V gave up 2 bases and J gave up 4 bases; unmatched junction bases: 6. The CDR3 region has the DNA TGTGCCAGCAGTTACGATTCACAGGGGCCAGATACGCAGTATTTT. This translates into CASSYDSQGPDTQYF.

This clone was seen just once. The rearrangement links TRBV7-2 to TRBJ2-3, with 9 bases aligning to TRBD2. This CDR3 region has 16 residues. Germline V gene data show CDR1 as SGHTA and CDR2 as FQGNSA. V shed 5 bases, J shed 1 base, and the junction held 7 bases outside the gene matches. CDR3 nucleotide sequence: TGTGCCAGCAGCCCAGGGACTAGCCTCCGCACAGATACGCAGTATTTT. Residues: CASSPGTSLRTDTQYF. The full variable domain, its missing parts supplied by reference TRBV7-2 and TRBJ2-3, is GAGVSQSPSNKVTEKGKDVELRCDPISGHTALYWYRQSLGQGLEFLIYFQGNSAPDKSGLPSDRFSAERTGGSVSTLTIQRTQQEDSAVYLCASSPGTSLRTDTQYFGPGTRLTVL.

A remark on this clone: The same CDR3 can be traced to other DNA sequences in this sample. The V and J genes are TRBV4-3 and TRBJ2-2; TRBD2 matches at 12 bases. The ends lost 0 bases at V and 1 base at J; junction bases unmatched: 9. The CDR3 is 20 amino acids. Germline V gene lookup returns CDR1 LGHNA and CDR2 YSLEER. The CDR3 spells CASSQDGLAGGLGNTGELFF. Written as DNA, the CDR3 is TGCGCCAGCAGCCAAGATGGGCTAGCGGGGGGGCTCGGGAACACCGGGGAGCTGTTTTTT.

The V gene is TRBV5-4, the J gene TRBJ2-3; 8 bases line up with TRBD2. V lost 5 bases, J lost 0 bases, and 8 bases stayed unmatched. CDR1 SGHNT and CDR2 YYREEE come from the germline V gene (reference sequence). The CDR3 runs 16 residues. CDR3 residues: CASRRTSLTSTDTQYF. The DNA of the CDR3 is TGTGCCAGCAGACGGACTAGCCTTACTAGCACAGATACGCAGTATTTT.

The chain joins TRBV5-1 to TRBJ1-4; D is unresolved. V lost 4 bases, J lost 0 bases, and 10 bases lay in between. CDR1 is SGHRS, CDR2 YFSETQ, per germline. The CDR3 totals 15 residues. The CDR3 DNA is TGCGCCAGCAGCCCCGTTGTATCAACTAATGAAAAACTGTTTTTT. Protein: CASSPVVSTNEKLFF.

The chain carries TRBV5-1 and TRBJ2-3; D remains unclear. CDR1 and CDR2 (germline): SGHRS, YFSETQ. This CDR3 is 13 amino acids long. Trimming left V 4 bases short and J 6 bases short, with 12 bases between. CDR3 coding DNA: TGCGCCAGCAGCCCTCTAGGTCGTGATACGCAGTATTTT. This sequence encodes CASSPLGRDTQYF.

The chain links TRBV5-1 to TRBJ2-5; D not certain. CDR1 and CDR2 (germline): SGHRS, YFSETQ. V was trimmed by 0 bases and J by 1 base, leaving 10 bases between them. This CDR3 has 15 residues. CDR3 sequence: CASSLGSTSQETQYF. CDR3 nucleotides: TGCGCCAGCAGCTTGGGGTCCACGTCCCAAGAGACCCAGTACTTC.

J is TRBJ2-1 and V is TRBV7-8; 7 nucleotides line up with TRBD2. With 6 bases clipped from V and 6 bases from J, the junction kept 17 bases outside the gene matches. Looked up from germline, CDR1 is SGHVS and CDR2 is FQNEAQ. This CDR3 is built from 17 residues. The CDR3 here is CASRRSSGVSLSNEQFF. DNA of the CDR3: TGTGCCAGCAGACGAAGCAGCGGGGTGTCCTTATCCAATGAGCAGTTCTTC. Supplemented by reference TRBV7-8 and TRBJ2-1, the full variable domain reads GAGVSQSPRYKVAKRGQDVALRCDPISGHVSLFWYQQALGQGPEFLTYFQNEAQLDKSGLPSDRFFAERPEGSVSTLKIQRTQQEDSAVYLCASRRSSGVSLSNEQFFGPGTRLTVL.

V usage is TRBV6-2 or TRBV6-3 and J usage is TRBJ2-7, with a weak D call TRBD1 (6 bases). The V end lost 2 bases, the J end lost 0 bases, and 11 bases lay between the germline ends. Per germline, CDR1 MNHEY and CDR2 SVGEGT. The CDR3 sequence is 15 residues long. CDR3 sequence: CASSYDRQDSYEQYV. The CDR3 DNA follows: TGTGCCAGCAGTTACGACAGACAGGACTCCTACGAGCAGTACGTC.

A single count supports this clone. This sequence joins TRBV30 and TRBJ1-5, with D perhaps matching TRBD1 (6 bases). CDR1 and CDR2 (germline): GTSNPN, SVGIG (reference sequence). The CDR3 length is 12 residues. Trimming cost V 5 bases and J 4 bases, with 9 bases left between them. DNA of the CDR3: TGTGCCTGGGGACAGAATAATCAGCCCCAGCATTTT. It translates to CAWGQNNQPQHF.

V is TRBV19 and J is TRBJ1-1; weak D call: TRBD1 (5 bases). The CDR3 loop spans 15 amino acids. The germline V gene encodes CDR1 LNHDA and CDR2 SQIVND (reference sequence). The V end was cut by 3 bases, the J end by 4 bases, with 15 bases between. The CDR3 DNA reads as TGTGCCAGTAGTATCGACCCAGGGATAGGCACTGAAGCTTTCTTT. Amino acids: CASSIDPGIGTEAFF.

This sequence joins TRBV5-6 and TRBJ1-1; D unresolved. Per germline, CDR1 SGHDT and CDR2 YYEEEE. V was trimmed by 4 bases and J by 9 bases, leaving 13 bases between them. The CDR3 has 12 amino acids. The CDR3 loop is CASSMSRLQAFF. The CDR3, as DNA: TGTGCCAGCAGCATGAGCAGATTACAAGCTTTCTTT.

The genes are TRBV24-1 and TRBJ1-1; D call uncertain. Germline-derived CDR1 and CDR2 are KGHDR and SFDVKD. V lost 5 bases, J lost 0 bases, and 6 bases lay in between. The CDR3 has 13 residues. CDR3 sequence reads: CATSGNMNTEAFF. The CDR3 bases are TGTGCCACCAGTGGTAACATGAACACTGAAGCTTTCTTT.

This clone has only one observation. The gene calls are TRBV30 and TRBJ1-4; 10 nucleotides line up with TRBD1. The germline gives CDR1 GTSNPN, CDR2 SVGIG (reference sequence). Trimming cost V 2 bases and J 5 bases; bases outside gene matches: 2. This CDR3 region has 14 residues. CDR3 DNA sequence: TGTGCCTGGAGTCGGACAGGGGGGAATGAAAAACTGTTTTTT. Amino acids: CAWSRTGGNEKLFF.

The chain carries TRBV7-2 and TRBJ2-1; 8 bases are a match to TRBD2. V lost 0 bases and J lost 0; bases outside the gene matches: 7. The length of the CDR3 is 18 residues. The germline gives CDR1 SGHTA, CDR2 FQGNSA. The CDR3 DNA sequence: TGTGCCAGCAGCTTAGCTGGGGCGGGGGGCCTCTCCTACAATGAGCAGTTCTTC. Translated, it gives CASSLAGAGGLSYNEQFF. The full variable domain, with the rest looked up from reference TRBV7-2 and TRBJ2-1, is GAGVSQSPSNKVTEKGKDVELRCDPISGHTALYWYRQSLGQGLEFLIYFQGNSAPDKSGLPSDRFSAERTGGSVSTLTIQRTQQEDSAVYLCASSLAGAGGLSYNEQFFGPGTRLTVL.

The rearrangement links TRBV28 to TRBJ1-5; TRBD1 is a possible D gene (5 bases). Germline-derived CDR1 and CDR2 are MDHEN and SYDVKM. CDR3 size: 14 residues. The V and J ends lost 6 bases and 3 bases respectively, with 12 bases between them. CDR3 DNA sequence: TGTGCCAGCAGCCCCGACAGCCTCAATCAGCCCCAGCATTTT. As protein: CASSPDSLNQPQHF.

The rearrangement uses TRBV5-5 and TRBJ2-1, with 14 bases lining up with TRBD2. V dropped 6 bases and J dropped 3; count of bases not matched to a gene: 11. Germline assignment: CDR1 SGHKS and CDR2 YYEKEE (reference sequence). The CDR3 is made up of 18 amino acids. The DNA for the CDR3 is TGTGCCAGCACCATAAGACTAGCGGGGGGGCTTTTCTACAATGAGCAGTTCTTC. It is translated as CASTIRLAGGLFYNEQFF. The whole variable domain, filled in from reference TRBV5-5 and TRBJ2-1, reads DAGVTQSPTHLIKTRGQQVTLRCSPISGHKSVSWYQQVLGQGPQFIFQYYEKEERGRGNFPDRFSARQFPNYSSELNVNALLLGDSALYLCASTIRLAGGLFYNEQFFGPGTRLTVL.

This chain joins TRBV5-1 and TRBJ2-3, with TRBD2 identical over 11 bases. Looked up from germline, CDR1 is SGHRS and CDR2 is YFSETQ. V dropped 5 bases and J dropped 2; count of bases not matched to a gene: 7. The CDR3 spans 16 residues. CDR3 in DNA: TGCGCCAGCAGAACCGGGACTAGCGGCTCCACAGATACGCAGTATTTT. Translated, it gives CASRTGTSGSTDTQYF.

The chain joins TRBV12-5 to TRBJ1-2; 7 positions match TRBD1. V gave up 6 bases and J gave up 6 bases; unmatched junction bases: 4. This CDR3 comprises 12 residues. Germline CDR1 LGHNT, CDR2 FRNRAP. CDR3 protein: CASGEGAHGYTF. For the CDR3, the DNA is TGTGCTAGTGGCGAGGGGGCGCATGGCTACACCTTC. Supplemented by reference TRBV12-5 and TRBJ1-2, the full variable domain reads DARVTQTPRHKVTEMGQEVTMRCQPILGHNTVFWYRQTMMQGLELLAYFRNRAPLDDSGMPKDRFSAEMPDATLATLKIQPSEPRDSAVYFCASGEGAHGYTFGSGTRLTVV.

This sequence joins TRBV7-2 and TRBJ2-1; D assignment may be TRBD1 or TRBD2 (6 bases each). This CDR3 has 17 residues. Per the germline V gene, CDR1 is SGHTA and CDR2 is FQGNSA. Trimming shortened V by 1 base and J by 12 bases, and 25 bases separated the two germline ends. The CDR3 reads CASSLGDSPGAMTGQFF. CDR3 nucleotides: TGTGCCAGCAGCTTAGGGGACTCGCCAGGGGCTATGACTGGGCAGTTCTTC.

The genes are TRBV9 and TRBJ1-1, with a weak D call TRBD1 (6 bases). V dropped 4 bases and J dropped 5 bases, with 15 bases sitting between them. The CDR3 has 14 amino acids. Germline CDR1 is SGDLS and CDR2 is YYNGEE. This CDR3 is CASSSNPTGTEAFF. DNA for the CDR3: TGTGCCAGCAGCTCTAACCCTACAGGGACTGAAGCTTTCTTT.

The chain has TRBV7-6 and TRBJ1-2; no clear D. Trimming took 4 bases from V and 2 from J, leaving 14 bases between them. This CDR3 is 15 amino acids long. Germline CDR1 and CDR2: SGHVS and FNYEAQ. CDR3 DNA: TGTGCCAGCAGCTCCCAGGCCGGGTCCAACTATGGCTACACCTTC. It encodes CASSSQAGSNYGYTF.